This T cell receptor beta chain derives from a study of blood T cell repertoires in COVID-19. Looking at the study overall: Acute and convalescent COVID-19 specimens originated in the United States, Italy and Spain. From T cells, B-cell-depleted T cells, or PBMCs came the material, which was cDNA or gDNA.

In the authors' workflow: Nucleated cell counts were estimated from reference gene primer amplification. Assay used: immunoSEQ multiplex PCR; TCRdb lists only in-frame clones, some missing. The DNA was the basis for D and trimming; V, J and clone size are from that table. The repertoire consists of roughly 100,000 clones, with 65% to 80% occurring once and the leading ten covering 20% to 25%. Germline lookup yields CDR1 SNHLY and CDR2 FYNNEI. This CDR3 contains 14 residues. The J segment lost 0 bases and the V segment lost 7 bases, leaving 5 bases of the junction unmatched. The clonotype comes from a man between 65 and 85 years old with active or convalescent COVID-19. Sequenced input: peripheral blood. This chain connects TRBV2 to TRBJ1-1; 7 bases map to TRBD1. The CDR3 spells CASTIDRVNTEAFF. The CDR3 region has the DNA TGTGCCAGCACCATCGACAGGGTGAACACTGAAGCTTTCTTT.